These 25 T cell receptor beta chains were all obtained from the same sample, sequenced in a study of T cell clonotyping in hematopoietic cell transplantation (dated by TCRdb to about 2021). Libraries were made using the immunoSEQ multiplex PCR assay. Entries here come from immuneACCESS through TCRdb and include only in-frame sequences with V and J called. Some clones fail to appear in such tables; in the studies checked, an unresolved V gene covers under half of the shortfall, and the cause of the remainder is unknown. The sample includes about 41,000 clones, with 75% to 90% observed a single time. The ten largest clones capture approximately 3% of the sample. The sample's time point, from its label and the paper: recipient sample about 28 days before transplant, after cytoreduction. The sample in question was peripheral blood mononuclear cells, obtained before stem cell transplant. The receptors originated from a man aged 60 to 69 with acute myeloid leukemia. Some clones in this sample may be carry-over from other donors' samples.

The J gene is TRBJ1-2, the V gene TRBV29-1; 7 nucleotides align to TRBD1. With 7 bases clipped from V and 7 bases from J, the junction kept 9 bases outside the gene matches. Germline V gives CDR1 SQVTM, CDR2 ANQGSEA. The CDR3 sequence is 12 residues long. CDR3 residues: CSASTGSGGYTF. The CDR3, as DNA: TGCAGCGCTTCGACAGGGTCGGGTGGCTACACCTTC.

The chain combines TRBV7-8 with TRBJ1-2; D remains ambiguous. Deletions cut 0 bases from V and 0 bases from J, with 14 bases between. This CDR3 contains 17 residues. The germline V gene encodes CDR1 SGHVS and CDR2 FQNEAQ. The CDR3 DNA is TGTGCCAGCAGCTTAGCGATGGGCGATGGCGCTAACTATGGCTACACCTTC. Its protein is CASSLAMGDGANYGYTF.

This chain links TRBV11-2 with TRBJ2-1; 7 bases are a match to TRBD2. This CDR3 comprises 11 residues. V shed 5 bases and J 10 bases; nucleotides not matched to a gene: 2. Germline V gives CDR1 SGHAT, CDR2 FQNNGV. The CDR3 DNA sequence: TGTGCCAGCAGCCCACTAGCGGAGCAGTTCTTC. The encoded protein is CASSPLAEQFF.

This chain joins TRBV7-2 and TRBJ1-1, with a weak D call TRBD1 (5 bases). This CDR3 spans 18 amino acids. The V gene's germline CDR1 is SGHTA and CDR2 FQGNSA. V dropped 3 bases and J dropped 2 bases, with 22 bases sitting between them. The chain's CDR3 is CASSFLLPGTRTNTEAFF. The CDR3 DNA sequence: TGTGCCAGCAGCTTCTTATTACCCGGGACTCGTACTAACACTGAAGCTTTCTTT.

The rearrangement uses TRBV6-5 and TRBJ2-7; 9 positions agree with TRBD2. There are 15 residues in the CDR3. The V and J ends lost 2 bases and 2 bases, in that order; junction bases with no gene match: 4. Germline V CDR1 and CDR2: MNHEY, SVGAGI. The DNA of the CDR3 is TGTGCCAGCAGTTACGTAGCGGGGGTACCCTACGAGCAGTACTTC. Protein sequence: CASSYVAGVPYEQYF.

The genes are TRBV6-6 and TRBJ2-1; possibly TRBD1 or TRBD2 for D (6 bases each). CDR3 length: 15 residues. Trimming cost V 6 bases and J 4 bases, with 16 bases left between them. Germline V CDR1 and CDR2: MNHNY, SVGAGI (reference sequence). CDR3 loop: CASRLEGGSYNEQFF. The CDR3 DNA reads TGTGCCAGCAGGCTGGAGGGGGGCAGTTACAATGAGCAGTTCTTC.

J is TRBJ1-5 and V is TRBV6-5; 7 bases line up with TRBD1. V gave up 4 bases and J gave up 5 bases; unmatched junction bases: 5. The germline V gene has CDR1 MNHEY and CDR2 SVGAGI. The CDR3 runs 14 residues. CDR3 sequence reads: CASSSRQGYQPQHF. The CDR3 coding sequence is TGTGCCAGCAGTTCCCGACAGGGATATCAGCCCCAGCATTTT.

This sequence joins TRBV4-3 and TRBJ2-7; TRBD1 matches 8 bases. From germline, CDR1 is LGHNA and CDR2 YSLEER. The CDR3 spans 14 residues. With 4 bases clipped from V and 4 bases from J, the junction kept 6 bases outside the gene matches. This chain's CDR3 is CASSRDRGRYEQYF. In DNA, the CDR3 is TGCGCCAGCAGCCGCGACAGGGGACGGTACGAGCAGTACTTC.

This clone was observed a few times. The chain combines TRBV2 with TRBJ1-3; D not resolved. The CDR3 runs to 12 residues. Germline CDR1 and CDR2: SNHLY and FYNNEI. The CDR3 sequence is CGLKDSGNTIYF. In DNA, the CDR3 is TGTGGCCTGAAGGACTCTGGAAACACCATATATTTT.

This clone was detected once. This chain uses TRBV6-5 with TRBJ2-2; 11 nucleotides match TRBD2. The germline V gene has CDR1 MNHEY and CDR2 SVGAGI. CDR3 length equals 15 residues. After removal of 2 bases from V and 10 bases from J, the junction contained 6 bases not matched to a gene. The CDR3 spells CASSYNPGLAVELFF. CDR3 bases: TGTGCCAGCAGTTACAATCCGGGACTAGCGGTGGAGCTGTTTTTT.

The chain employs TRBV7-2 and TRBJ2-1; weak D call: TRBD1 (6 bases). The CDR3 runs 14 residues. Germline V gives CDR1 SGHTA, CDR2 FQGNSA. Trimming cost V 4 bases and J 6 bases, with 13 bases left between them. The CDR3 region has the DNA TGTGCCAGCAGCTCAGCGGTGACAGGCAATGAGCAGTTCTTC. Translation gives CASSSAVTGNEQFF.

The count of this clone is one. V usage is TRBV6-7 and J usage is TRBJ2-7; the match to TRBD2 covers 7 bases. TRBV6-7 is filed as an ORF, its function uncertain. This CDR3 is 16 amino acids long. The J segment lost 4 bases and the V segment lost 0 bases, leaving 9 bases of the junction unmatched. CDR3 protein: CASSYSMRGKSYEQYF. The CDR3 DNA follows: TGTGCCAGCAGTTACTCGATGCGGGGGAAGAGTTACGAGCAGTACTTC.

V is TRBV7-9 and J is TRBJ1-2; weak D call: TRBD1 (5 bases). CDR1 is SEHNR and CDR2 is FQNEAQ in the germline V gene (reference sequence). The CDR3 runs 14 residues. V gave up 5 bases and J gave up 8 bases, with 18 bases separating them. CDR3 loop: CASSPTGLRGGYTF. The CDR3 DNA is TGTGCCAGCAGCCCGACGGGGCTAAGAGGGGGCTACACCTTC.

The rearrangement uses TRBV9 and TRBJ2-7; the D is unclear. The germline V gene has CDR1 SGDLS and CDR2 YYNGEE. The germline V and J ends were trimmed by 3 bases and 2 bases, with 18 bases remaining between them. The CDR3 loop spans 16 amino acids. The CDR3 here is CASSATWTAPPYEQYF. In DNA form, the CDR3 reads TGTGCCAGCAGCGCTACTTGGACCGCCCCTCCCTACGAGCAGTACTTC.

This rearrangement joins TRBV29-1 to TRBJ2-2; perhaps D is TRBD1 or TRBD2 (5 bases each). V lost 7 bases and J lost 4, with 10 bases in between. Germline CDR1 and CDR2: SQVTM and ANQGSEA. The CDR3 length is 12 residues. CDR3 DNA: TGCAGCGGGGACCGGGGCACCGGGGAGCTGTTTTTT. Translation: CSGDRGTGELFF.

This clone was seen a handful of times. The CDR3 DNA is TGTGCCAGCAGCTTAGCCAGTGCCGAGGGATACGAGCAGTACTTC. This encodes CASSLASAEGYEQYF. The chain combines TRBV7-2 with TRBJ2-7; the D gene is possibly TRBD2 (5 bases). Trimming removed 0 bases from V and 4 bases from J, with 13 bases in between. This CDR3 comprises 15 residues. Germline V gene data show CDR1 as SGHTA and CDR2 as FQGNSA.

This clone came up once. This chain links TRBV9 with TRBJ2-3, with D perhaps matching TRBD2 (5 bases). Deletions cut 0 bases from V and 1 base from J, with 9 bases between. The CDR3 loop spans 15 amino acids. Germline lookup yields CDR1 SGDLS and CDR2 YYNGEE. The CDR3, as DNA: TGTGCCAGCAGCGTAGTAGCGCGCGGCACAGATACGCAGTATTTT. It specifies CASSVVARGTDTQYF.

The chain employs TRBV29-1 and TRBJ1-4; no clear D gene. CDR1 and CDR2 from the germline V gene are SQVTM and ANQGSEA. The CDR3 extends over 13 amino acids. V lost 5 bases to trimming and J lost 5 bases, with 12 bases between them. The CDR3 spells CSVQPVPNEKLFF. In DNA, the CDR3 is TGCAGCGTTCAGCCCGTCCCCAATGAAAAACTGTTTTTT.

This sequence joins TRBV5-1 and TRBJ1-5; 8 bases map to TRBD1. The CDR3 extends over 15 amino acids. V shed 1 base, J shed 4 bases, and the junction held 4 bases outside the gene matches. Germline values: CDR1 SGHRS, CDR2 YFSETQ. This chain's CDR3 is CASSLTGTGNQPQHF. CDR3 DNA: TGCGCCAGCAGCTTGACCGGGACAGGAAATCAGCCCCAGCATTTT. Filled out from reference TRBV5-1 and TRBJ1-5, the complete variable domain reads KAGVTQTPRYLIKTRGQQVTLSCSPISGHRSVSWYQQTPGQGLQFLFEYFSETQRNKGNFPGRFSGRQFSNSRSEMNVSTLELGDSALYLCASSLTGTGNQPQHFGDGTRLSIL.

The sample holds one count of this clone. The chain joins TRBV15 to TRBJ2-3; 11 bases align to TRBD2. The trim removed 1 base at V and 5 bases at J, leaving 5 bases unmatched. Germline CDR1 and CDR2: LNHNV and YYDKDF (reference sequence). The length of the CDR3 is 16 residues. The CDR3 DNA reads TGTGCCACCAGCAGAGGACTAGCGGGGAAGAGAGATACGCAGTATTTT. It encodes CATSRGLAGKRDTQYF.

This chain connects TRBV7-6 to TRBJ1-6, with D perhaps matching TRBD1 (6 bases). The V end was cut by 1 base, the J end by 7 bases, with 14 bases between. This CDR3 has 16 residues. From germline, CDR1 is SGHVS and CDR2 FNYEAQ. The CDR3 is CASSLVEGQKNSPLHF. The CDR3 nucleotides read TGTGCCAGCAGCTTAGTGGAGGGACAAAAAAATTCACCCCTCCACTTT.

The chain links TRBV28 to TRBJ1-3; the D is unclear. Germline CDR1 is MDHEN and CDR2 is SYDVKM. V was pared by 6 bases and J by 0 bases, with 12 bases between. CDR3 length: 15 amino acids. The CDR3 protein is CASSPTHVSGNTIYF. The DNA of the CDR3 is TGTGCCAGCAGCCCTACACACGTCTCTGGAAACACCATATATTTT. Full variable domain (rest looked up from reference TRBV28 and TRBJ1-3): DVKVTQSSRYLVKRTGEKVFLECVQDMDHENMFWYRQDPGLGLRLIYFSYDVKMKEKGDIPEGYSVSREKKERFSLILESASTNQTSMYLCASSPTHVSGNTIYFGEGSWLTVV.

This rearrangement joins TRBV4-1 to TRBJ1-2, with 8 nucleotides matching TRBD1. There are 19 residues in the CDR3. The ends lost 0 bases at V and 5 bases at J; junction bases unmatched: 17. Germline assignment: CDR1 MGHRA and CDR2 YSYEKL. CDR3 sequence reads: CASSQDWSETGARFYGYTF. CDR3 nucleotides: TGCGCCAGCAGCCAAGATTGGTCGGAGACAGGGGCGCGGTTTTATGGCTACACCTTC.

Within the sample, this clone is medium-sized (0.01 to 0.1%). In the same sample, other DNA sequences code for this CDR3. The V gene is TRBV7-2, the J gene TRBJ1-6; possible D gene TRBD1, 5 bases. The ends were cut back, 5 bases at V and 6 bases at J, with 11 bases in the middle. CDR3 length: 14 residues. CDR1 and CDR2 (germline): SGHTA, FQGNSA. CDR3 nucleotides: TGTGCCAGCAGCCTGGACAAGGGTAATTCACCCCTCCACTTT. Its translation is CASSLDKGNSPLHF.

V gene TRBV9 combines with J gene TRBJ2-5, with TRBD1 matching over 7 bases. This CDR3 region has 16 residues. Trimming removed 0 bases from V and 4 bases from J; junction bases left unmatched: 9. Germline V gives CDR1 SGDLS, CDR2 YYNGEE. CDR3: CASSVGAPGGRETQYF. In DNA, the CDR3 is TGTGCCAGCAGCGTAGGGGCCCCAGGGGGACGAGAGACCCAGTACTTC.